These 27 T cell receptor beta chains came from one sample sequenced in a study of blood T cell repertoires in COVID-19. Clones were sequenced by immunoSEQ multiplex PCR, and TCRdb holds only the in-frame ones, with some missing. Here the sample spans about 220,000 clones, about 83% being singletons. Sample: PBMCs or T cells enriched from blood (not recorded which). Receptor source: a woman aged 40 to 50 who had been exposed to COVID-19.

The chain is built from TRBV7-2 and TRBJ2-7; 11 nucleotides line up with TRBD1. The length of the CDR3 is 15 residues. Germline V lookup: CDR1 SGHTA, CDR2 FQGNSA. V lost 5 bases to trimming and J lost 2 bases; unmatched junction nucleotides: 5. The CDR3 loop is CASSIGQGAAYEQYF. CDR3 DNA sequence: TGTGCCAGCAGCATTGGACAGGGGGCGGCCTACGAGCAGTACTTC.

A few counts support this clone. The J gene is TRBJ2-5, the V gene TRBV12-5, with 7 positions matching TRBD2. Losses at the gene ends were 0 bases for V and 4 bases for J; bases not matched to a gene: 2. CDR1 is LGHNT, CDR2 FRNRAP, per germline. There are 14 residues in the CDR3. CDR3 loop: CASGLVGGLETQYF. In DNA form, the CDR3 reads TGTGCTAGTGGTTTGGTGGGAGGGTTAGAGACCCAGTACTTC. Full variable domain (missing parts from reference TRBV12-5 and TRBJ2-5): DARVTQTPRHKVTEMGQEVTMRCQPILGHNTVFWYRQTMMQGLELLAYFRNRAPLDDSGMPKDRFSAEMPDATLATLKIQPSEPRDSAVYFCASGLVGGLETQYFGPGTRLLVL.

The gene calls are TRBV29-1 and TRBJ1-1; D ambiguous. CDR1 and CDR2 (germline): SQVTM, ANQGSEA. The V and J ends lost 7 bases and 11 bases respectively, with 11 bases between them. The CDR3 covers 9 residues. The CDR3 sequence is CSARGPAFF. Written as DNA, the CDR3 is TGCAGCGCTCGAGGTCCCGCTTTCTTT.

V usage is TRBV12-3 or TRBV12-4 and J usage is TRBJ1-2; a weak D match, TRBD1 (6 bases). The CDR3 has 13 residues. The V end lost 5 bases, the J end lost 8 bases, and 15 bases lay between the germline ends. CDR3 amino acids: CASSPSGALGYTF. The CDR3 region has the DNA TGTGCCAGCAGTCCCTCAGGGGCGCTCGGCTACACCTTC.

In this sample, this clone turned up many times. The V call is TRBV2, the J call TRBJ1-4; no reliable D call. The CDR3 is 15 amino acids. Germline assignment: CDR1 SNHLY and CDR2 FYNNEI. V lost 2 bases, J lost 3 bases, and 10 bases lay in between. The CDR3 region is CASSELGVANEKLFF. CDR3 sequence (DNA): TGTGCCAGCAGTGAATTGGGAGTGGCTAATGAAAAACTGTTTTTT.

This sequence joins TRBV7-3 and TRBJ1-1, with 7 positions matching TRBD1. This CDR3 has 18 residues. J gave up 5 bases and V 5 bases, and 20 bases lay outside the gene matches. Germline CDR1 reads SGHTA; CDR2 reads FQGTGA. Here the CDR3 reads CASSPLRTGDPRGTEAFF. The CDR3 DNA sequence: TGTGCCAGCAGCCCCTTAAGGACCGGGGACCCCAGGGGGACTGAAGCTTTCTTT.

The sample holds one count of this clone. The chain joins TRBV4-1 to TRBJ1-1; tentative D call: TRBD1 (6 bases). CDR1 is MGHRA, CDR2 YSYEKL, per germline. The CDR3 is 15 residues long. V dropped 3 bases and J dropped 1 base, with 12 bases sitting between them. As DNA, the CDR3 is TGCGCCAGCAGCCATAGACAGGTCCGGAACACTGAAGCTTTCTTT. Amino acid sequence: CASSHRQVRNTEAFF.

The CDR3 sequence: CASSPGALDTEAFF. The CDR3 region has the DNA TGTGCCAGCAGCCCGGGAGCGTTGGACACTGAAGCTTTCTTT. The chain uses TRBV5-5 and TRBJ1-1; no clear D gene. Between the trimmed V and J ends, which lost 4 bases and 3 bases, there was a span of 13 bases. Germline V gives CDR1 SGHKS, CDR2 YYEKEE (reference sequence). This CDR3 region has 14 residues.

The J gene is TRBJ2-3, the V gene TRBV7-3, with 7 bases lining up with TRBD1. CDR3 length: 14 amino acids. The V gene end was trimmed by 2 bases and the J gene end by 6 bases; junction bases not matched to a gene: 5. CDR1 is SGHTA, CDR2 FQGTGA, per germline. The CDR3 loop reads CASSLLTGEDTQYF. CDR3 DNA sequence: TGTGCCAGCAGCTTATTAACAGGGGAGGATACGCAGTATTTT.

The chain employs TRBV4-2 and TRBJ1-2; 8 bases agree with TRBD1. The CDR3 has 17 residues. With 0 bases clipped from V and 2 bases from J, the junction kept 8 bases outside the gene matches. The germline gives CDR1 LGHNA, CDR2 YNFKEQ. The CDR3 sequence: CASSQDLTGDLNYGYTF. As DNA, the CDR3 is TGTGCCAGCAGCCAAGATTTGACAGGGGACCTCAACTATGGCTACACCTTC.

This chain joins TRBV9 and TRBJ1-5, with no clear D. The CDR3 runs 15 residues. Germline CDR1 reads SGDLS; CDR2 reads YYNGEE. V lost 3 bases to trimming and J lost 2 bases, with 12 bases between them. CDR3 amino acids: CASSAYPSGNQPQHF. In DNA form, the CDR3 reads TGTGCCAGCAGCGCATATCCGAGTGGCAATCAGCCCCAGCATTTT. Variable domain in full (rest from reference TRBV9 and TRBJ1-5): DSGVTQTPKHLITATGQRVTLRCSPRSGDLSVYWYQQSLDQGLQFLIQYYNGEERAKGNILERFSAQQFPDLHSELNLSSLELGDSALYFCASSAYPSGNQPQHFGDGTRLSIL.

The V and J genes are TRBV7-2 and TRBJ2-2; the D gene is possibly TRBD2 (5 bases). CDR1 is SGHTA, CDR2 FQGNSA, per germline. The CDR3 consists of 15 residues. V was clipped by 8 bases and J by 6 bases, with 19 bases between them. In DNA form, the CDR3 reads TGTGCCAGCTCCCCCCGGACTTCCCCTTCCGGGGAGCTGTTTTTT. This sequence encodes CASSPRTSPSGELFF.

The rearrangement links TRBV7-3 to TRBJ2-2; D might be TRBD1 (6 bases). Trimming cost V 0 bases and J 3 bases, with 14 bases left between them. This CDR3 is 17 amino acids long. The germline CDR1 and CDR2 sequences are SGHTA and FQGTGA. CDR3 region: CASSLTAQGGDTGELFF. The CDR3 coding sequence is TGTGCCAGCAGCTTAACTGCACAGGGTGGGGACACCGGGGAGCTGTTTTTT.

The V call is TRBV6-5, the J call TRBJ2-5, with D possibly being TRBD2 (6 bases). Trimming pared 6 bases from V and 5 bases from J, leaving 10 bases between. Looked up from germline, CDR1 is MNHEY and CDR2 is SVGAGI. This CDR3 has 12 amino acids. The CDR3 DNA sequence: TGTGCCAGCAGCCCCGCGGGGGAGACCCAGTACTTC. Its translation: CASSPAGETQYF.

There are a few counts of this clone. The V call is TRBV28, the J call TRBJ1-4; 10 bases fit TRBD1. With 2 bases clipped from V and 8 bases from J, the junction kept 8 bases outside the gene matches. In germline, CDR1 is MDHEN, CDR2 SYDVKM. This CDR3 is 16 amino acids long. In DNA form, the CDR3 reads TGTGCCAGCAGTTTACGAGGAGGGACAGGGGAGGAAAAACTGTTTTTT. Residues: CASSLRGGTGEEKLFF.

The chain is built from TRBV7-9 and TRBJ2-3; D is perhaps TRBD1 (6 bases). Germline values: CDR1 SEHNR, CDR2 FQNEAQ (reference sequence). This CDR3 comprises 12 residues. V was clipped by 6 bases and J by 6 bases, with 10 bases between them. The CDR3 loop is CASSSTGDTQYF. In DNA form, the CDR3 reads TGTGCCAGCAGTTCCACAGGGGATACGCAGTATTTT.

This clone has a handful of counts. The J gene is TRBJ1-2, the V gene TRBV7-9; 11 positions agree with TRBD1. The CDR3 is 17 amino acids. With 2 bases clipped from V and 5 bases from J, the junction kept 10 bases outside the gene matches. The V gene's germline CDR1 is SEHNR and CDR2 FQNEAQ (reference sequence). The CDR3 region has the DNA TGTGCCAGCAGCTTATCTTGGACAGGGGGCTTCTGGTATGGCTACACCTTC. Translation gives CASSLSWTGGFWYGYTF.

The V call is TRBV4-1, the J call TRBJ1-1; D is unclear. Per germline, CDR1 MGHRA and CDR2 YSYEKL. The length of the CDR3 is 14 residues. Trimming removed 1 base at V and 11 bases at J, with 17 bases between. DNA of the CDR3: TGCGCCAGCAGCCAAGGCGTTGCGGGCCGCGGGGCTTTCTTT. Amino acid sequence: CASSQGVAGRGAFF.

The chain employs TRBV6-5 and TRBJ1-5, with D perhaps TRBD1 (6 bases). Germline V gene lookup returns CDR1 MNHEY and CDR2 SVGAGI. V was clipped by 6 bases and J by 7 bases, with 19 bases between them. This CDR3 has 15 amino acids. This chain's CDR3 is CASSQGTLEYQPQHF. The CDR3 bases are TGTGCCAGCAGCCAAGGGACATTAGAGTACCAGCCCCAGCATTTT.

CDR3 bases: TGTGCCAGCAGCAAAGAGGGCCTACGCACCGAGGGAACCTCGAACACCGGGGAGCTGTTTTTT. Translated, it gives CASSKEGLRTEGTSNTGELFF. V and J are TRBV21-1 and TRBJ2-2; the DNA was not compared with TRBD2, the D call given in the table. TRBV21-1 is a pseudogene segment. The CDR3 loop spans 21 amino acids.

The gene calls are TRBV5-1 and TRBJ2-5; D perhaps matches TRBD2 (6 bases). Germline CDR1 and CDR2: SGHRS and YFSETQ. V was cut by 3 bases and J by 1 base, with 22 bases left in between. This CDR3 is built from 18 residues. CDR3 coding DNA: TGCGCCAGCAGCTGGAATAGGCGCGGGACGACCAGCCAAGAGACCCAGTACTTC. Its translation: CASSWNRRGTTSQETQYF.

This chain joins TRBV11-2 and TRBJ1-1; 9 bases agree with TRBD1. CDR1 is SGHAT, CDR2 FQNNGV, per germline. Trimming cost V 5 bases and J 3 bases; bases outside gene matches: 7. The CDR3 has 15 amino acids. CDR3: CASSIGTGWDTEAFF. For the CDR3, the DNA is TGTGCCAGCAGCATAGGGACAGGGTGGGACACTGAAGCTTTCTTT.

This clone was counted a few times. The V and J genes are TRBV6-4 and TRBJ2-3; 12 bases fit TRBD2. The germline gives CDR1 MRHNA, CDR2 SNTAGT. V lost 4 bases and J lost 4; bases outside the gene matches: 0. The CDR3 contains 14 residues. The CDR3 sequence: CASSASGGADTQYF. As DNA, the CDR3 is TGTGCCAGCAGTGCTAGCGGGGGGGCAGATACGCAGTATTTT.

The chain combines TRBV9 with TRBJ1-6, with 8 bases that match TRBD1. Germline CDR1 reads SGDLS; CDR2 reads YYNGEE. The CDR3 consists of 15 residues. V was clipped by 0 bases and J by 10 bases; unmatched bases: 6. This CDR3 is CASSVGETGASPLHF. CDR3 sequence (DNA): TGTGCCAGCAGCGTAGGTGAGACAGGGGCCTCACCCCTCCACTTT.

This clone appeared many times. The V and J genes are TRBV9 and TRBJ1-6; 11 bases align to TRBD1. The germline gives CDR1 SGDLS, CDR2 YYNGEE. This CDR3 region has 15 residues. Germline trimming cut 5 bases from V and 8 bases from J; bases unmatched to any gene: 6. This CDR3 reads CASRGGTGGDSPLHF. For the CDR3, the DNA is TGTGCCAGCAGAGGAGGGACAGGGGGTGATTCACCCCTCCACTTT.

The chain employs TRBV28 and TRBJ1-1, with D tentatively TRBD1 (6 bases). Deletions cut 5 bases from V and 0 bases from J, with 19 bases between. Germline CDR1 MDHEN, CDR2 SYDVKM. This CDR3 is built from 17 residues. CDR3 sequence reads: CASSPFRGGAMNTEAFF. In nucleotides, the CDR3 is TGTGCCAGCAGTCCGTTTAGGGGGGGGGCCATGAACACTGAAGCTTTCTTT.

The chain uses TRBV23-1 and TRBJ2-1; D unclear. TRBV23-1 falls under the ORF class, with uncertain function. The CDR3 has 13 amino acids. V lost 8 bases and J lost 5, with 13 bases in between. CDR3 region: CASPFNRDNEQFF. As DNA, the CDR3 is TGCGCCAGCCCTTTTAACCGGGACAATGAGCAGTTCTTC.